Shown below are 2 T cell receptor beta chains from a single sample sequenced in a study of cytomegalovirus exposure and HLA in healthy donors. Amplification used 60 Vbeta primers and 13 Jbeta primers. Sequenced by immunoSEQ multiplex PCR; TCRdb stores in-frame clones only, minus some. The sample yields some 150,000 clones, about 80% seen once. The sample was PBMCs. These receptors came from a woman between 35 and 50 years old in good health and CMV-seronegative.

The genes are TRBV2 and TRBJ2-7; 8 bases fit TRBD2. CDR1 is SNHLY and CDR2 is FYNNEI in the germline V gene. The CDR3 runs to 14 residues. The V segment lost 7 bases and the J segment 3 bases; nucleotides outside the gene matches: 8. The CDR3 loop is CASNLAGVFYEQYF. The DNA of the CDR3 is TGTGCCAGCAACCTAGCGGGCGTCTTCTACGAGCAGTACTTC.

The genes are TRBV6-5 and TRBJ1-1; 7 bases agree with TRBD1. The J segment lost 0 bases and the V segment lost 4 bases, leaving 8 bases of the junction unmatched. The CDR3 sequence is 16 residues long. The germline gives CDR1 MNHEY, CDR2 SVGAGI. CDR3 in amino acids: CASSSPATGMNTEAFF. The CDR3 bases are TGTGCCAGCAGTTCCCCGGCGACAGGGATGAACACTGAAGCTTTCTTT.